This TCR beta chain was sequenced for a study of blood T cell repertoires in COVID-19. Study at large: Acute and convalescent COVID-19 specimens originated in the United States, Italy and Spain. The cDNA or gDNA used as material had been derived from T cells, B-cell-depleted T cells, or PBMCs.

This CDR3 is built from 15 residues. Germline values: CDR1 SGHRS, CDR2 YFSETQ. V lost 2 bases, J lost 5 bases, and 4 bases stayed unmatched. Which cohort a participant joined came from the clinical history participants gave. Cohort 3 recovered donors had two negative PCRs, clearance, or symptom resolution. Using immunoSEQ multiplex PCR, the repertoire was profiled, and TCRdb retains in-frame clones only, with some absent. The data contain about 480,000 clones, roughly 88% of them singletons. The TCR originated in a woman between 35 and 50 years old who had recovered from COVID-19. Material: PBMCs or T cells enriched from blood (not recorded which). The V and J genes are TRBV5-1 and TRBJ2-1, with TRBD2 identical over 10 bases. CDR3 sequence: CASSFGTSANNEQFF. CDR3 bases: TGCGCCAGCAGCTTCGGGACTAGCGCTAACAATGAGCAGTTCTTC.